The 6 T cell receptor beta chains presented below share a single source sample, sequenced in a study of radiation and T cells in renal cell carcinoma. Time point indicated: blood 4 weeks post-SBRT, at nephrectomy. Noted treatment: 15 Gy SBRT to primary tumor, nephrectomy 4 weeks later. The repertoire was sequenced with immunoSEQ multiplex PCR; TCRdb's copy has only in-frame clones and lacks some. This table has about 74,000 clones, 80% to 90% appearing once. This sample comprised blood, obtained from a patient whose treatment included radiotherapy and nephrectomy. Every receptor here comes from a woman aged 70-85 years with renal cell carcinoma.

This clone was found once. The J gene is TRBJ2-1, the V gene TRBV7-8, with 8 bases that match TRBD1. The CDR3 is made up of 14 amino acids. Trimming took 1 base from V and 14 from J; bases not matched to a gene: 10. Germline V CDR1 and CDR2: SGHVS, FQNEAQ. CDR3 sequence (DNA): TGTGCCAGCAGCTTAGGGACAGGGCCCGTCGAAAAGTTCTTC. Translation gives CASSLGTGPVEKFF.

This chain joins TRBV7-2 and TRBJ2-3; possibly TRBD2 for D (6 bases). Trimming took 1 base from V and 10 from J, leaving 9 bases between them. The germline V gene has CDR1 SGHTA and CDR2 FQGNSA. The CDR3 spans 12 residues. CDR3 residues: CASSLDTGAQYF. CDR3 DNA: TGTGCCAGCAGCTTAGATACGGGGGCGCAGTATTTT.

CDR3 nucleotide sequence: TGCGCCAGCAGCCAAGATGTCACGCTAACCTACGAGCAGTACTTC. Its translation: CASSQDVTLTYEQYF. V is TRBV4-1 and J is TRBJ2-7; no firm D call. This CDR3 has 15 residues. V was clipped by 0 bases and J by 2 bases, with 11 bases between them. The germline V gene encodes CDR1 MGHRA and CDR2 YSYEKL.

The CDR3 sequence: CASSIGGWEPQYF. The CDR3 region has the DNA TGTGCCAGCAGTATAGGGGGCTGGGAGCCCCAGTACTTC. This chain links TRBV6-1 with TRBJ2-5, with TRBD1 identical over 7 bases. The CDR3 sequence is 13 residues long. The ends lost 5 bases at V and 9 bases at J; junction bases unmatched: 9. Germline V gives CDR1 MNHNS, CDR2 SASEGT.

The J gene is TRBJ2-1, the V gene TRBV12-5; 9 bases agree with TRBD1. Trimming removed 3 bases from V and 4 bases from J; junction bases left unmatched: 4. Germline V gene lookup returns CDR1 LGHNT and CDR2 FRNRAP. The CDR3 is made up of 15 amino acids. CDR3 amino acids: CASGFGQGWYNEQFF. The CDR3 DNA follows: TGTGCTAGTGGTTTCGGACAGGGGTGGTACAATGAGCAGTTCTTC.

This clone appeared a few times. V and J are TRBV30 and TRBJ1-5, with D perhaps TRBD1 (6 bases). The V end was cut by 4 bases, the J end by 7 bases, with 14 bases between. The CDR3 runs 13 residues. Germline assignment: CDR1 GTSNPN and CDR2 SVGIG (reference sequence). CDR3 loop: CAWNRDGGQPQHF. The CDR3 DNA follows: TGTGCCTGGAATAGGGACGGGGGCCAGCCCCAGCATTTT. The complete variable domain, with remaining parts taken from reference TRBV30 and TRBJ1-5, reads SQTIHQWPATLVQPVGSPLSLECTVEGTSNPNLYWYRQAAGRGLQLLFYSVGIGQISSEVPQNLSASRPQDRQFILSSKKLLLSDSGFYLCAWNRDGGQPQHFGDGTRLSIL.